The T cell receptor (beta chain) described here comes from a study of cytomegalovirus exposure and HLA in healthy donors. Study findings and constraints: In a later analysis, common viral pathogens appeared linked to several of the most significant clusters. Later work associated over 15,000 TCR beta sequences with HLA alleles at 0.05 false discovery rate. The Asian-associated ancestry cluster reportedly had fewer N-insertions than the approximately 630-donor mean in a later analysis.

Trimming stripped 3 bases from V and 2 bases from J, with 10 bases between. There are 14 residues in the CDR3. Germline V gene data show CDR1 as SGHRS and CDR2 as YFSETQ. Primers for the PCR totalled 60 Vbeta and 13 Jbeta. Assay used: immunoSEQ multiplex PCR; TCRdb lists only in-frame clones, some missing. The sample consists of roughly 190,000 clones, about 85% of them appearing once. As concerns this clone: Its antigen is unidentified.

The TCR sequence derives from a boy aged 2 to 10 in good health and CMV-seronegative. The sequenced material came from PBMCs. This chain connects TRBV5-1 to TRBJ2-3; a weak D match, TRBD2 (6 bases). The CDR3 nucleotides are TGCGCCAGCAGCTCCGGACTACTCACAGATACGCAGTATTTT. The encoded protein is CASSSGLLTDTQYF.